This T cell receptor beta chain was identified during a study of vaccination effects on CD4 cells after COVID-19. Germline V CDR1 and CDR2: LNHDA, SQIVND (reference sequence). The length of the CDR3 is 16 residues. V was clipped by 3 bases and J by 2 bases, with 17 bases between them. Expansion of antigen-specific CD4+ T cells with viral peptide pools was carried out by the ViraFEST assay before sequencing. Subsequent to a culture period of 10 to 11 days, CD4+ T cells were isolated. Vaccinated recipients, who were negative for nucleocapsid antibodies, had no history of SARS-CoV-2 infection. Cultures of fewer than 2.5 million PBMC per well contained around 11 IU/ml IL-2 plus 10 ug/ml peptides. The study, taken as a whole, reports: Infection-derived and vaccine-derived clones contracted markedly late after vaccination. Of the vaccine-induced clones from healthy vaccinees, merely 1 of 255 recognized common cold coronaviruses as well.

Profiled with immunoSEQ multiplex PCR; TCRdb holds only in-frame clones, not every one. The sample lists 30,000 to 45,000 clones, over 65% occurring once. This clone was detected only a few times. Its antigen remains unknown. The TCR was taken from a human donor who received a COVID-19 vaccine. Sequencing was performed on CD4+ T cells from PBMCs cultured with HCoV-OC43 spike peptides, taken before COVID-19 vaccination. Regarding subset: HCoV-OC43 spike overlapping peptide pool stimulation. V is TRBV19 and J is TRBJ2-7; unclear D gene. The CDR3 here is CASSIRQDPNPYEQYF. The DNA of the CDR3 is TGTGCCAGTAGTATTCGGCAGGATCCGAACCCCTACGAGCAGTACTTC. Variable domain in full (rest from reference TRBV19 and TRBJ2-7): DGGITQSPKYLFRKEGQNVTLSCEQNLNHDAMYWYRQDPGQGLRLIYYSQIVNDFQKGDIAEGYSVSREKKESFPLTVTSAQKNPTAFYLCASSIRQDPNPYEQYFGPGTRLTVT.